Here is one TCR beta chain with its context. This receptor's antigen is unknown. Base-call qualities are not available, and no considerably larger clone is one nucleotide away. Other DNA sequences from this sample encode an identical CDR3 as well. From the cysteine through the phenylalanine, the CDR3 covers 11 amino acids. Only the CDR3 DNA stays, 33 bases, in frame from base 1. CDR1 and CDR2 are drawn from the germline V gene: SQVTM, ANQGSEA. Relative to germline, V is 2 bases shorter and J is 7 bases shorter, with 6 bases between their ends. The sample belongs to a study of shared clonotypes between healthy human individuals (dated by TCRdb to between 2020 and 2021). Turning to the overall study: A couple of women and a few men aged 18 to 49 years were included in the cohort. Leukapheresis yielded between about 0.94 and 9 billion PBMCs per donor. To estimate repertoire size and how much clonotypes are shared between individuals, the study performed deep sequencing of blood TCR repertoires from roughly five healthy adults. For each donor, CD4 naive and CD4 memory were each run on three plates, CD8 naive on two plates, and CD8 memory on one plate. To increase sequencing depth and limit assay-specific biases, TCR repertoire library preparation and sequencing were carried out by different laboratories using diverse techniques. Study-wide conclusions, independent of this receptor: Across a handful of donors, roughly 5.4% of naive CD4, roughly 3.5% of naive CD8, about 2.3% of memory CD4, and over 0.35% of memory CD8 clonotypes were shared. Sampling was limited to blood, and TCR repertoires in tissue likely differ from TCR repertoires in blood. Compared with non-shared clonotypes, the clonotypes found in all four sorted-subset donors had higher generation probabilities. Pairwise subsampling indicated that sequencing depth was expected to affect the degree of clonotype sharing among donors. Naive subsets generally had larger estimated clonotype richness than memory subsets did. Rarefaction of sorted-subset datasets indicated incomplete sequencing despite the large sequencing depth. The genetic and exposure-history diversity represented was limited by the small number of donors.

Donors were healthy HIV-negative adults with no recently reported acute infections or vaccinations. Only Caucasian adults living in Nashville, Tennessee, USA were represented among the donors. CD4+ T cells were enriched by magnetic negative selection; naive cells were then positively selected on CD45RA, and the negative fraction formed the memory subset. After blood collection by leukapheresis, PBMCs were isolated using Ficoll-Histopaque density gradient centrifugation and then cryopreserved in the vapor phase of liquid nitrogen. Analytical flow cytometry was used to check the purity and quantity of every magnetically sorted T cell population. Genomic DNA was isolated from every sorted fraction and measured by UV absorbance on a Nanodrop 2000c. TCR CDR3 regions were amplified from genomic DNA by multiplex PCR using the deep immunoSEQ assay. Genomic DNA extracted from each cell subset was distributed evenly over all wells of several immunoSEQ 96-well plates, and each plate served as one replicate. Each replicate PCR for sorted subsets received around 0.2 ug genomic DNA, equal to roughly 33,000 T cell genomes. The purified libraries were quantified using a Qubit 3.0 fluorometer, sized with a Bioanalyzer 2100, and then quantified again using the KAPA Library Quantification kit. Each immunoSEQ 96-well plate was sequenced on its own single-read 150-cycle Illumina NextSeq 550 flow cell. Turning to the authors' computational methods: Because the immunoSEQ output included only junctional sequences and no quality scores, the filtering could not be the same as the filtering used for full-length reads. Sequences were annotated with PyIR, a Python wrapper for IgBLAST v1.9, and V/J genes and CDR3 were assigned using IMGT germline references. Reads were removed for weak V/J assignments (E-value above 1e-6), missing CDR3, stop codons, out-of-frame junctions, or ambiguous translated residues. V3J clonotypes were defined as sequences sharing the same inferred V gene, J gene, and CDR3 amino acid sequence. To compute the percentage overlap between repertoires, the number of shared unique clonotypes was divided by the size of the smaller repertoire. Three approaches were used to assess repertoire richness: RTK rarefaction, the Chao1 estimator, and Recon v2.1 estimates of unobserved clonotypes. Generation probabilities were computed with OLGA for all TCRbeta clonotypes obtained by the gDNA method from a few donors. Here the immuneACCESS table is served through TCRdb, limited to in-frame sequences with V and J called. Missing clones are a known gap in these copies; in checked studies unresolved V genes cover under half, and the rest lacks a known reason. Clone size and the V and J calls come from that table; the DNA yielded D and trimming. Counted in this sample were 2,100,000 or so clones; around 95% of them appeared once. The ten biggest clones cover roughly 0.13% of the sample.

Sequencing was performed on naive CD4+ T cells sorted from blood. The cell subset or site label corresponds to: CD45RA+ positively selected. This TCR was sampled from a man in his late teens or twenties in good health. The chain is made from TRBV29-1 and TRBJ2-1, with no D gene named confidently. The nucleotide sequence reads TGCAGCGTTGAATTGGGTAATGAGCAGTTCTTC. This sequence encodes CSVELGNEQFF.